Following are 3 T cell receptor beta chains from one sample sequenced in a study of T cells in women clearing cervical HPV infection. Sequenced by immunoSEQ multiplex PCR; TCRdb stores in-frame clones only, minus some. The listing records under 35,000 clones. Specimen: blood buffy coat. The receptors stem from a woman aged 18 to 75 with a cervical HPV16 infection that either progressed to CIN3+ or cleared (not recorded which).

About this clone: The CDR3 end falls 3 residues outside the read, so it is completed with the germline J gene. The V call is TRBV14, the J call TRBJ2-2, with 8 bases aligning to TRBD1. Germline loops: CDR1 SGHDN, CDR2 FVKESK. V lost 3 bases to trimming and J lost 7 bases; unmatched junction nucleotides: 7. CDR3 size: 15 residues. Partial CDR3 DNA: TGTGCCAGCAGCCAGTGGACAGGGTCGGGCGGGGAG. Translating gives CASSQWTGSGGE. The full CDR3 protein is CASSQWTGSGGELFF.

With respect to this clone: The CDR3 end is not reached by the read, which stops 3 residues before it; the germline J gene fills it in. The rearrangement uses TRBV20-1 and TRBJ1-5, with D possibly being TRBD1 (5 bases). CDR1 DFQATT and CDR2 SNEGSKA come from the germline V gene (reference sequence). The V gene lost 4 bases and the J gene lost 0 bases, with 10 bases spanning the gap. The length of the CDR3 is 14 residues. CDR3 bases read: TGCAGTGCTAAGCAACAGGTTAGCAATCAGCCC. It specifies CSAKQQVSNQP. The whole CDR3 region reads CSAKQQVSNQPQHF.

On this clone: The read stops 3 residues short of the end of the CDR3; the missing end is completed from the germline J gene. The chain carries TRBV7-6 and TRBJ1-1; D is unclear. Germline V gene sequence: CDR1 SGHVS, CDR2 FNYEAQ. The CDR3 consists of 14 residues. Trimming removed 1 base from V and 1 base from J, with 7 bases in between. The sequenced part of the CDR3 DNA is TGTGCCAGCAGCTTAGTCCCCCAGAACACTGAA. It yields the protein CASSLVPQNTE. The whole CDR3 reads CASSLVPQNTEAFF.